Listed below are T cell receptor beta chains from one sample, sequenced in a study of CD8 T cells in ankylosing spondylitis. TCRdb independently ran MiXCR on the 5' RACE reads; one entry per CDR3 protein. This sample has fewer than 35,000 distinct CDR3 sequences, with 14% found just once. Material: blood. The receptors stem from a male donor with ankylosing spondylitis or in good health (not recorded which). The CDR3 runs from the conserved cysteine through the conserved F or W. A D gene is named only where the DNA matches it firmly. Clone sizes are given selectively: once, few, many, or a class where the clone is expanded.

j_call: TRBJ1-5; clone_size: NA; v_call: TRBV27; d_call: NA; cdr3_nt: TGTGCCAGCAAGAACGGTGGAGGAGGGGATCAGCCCCAGCATTTT; cdr3_aa: CASKNGGGGDQPQHF
j_call: TRBJ2-3; clone_size: NA; v_call: TRBV24-1; d_call: NA; cdr3_nt: TGTGCCACCAGTGATCCGGGACCGGCTGGGACAGATACGCAGTATTTT; cdr3_aa: CATSDPGPAGTDTQYF
j_call: TRBJ2-2; clone_size: NA; v_call: TRBV20-1; d_call: NA; cdr3_nt: TGCAGTGCTACCCGAACGAACACCGGGGAGCTGTTTTTT; cdr3_aa: CSATRTNTGELFF
j_call: TRBJ2-6; clone_size: NA; v_call: TRBV28; d_call: NA; cdr3_nt: TGTGCCAGCAGTTTAGGGTCAGGTGGGGCCAACGTCCTGACTTTC; cdr3_aa: CASSLGSGGANVLTF
j_call: TRBJ2-2; clone_size: NA; v_call: TRBV12-3/TRBV12-4; d_call: NA; cdr3_nt: TGTGCCAGCAGCCTTGACAGTAGAACCGGGGAGCTGTTTTTT; cdr3_aa: CASSLDSRTGELFF
j_call: TRBJ2-5; clone_size: NA; v_call: TRBV6-5; d_call: TRBD1; cdr3_nt: TGTGCCAGCAGACGACAGGGACAAGGGGCCCAGTACTTC; cdr3_aa: CASRRQGQGAQYF
j_call: TRBJ1-5; clone_size: NA; v_call: TRBV19; d_call: NA; cdr3_nt: TGTGCCAGTACAGTGGGGGGGCTGAGCAATCAGCCCCAGCATTTT; cdr3_aa: CASTVGGLSNQPQHF
j_call: TRBJ2-5; clone_size: few; v_call: TRBV20-1; d_call: NA; cdr3_nt: TGCAGTGCTAGAGCTGGGGGGCGGGAGACCCAGTACTTC; cdr3_aa: CSARAGGRETQYF
j_call: TRBJ2-3; clone_size: NA; v_call: TRBV12-3/TRBV12-4; d_call: NA; cdr3_nt: TGTGCCAGCAGTTTAAAAAAGGGCGCAGATACGCAGTATTTT; cdr3_aa: CASSLKKGADTQYF
j_call: TRBJ2-2; clone_size: NA; v_call: TRBV11-2; d_call: TRBD2; cdr3_nt: TGTGCCAGCAGCTTAGTAACGGGGGGCGGGGAGCTGTTTTTT; cdr3_aa: CASSLVTGGGELFF
j_call: TRBJ2-5; clone_size: NA; v_call: TRBV12-3/TRBV12-4; d_call: TRBD1; cdr3_nt: TGTGCCAGCAGTCAACAGGGGGCGTCTCAAGAGACCCAGTACTTC; cdr3_aa: CASSQQGASQETQYF
j_call: TRBJ2-1; clone_size: NA; v_call: TRBV5-1; d_call: NA; cdr3_nt: TGCGCCAGCAGCTTGGCCGACCGGGGGCCATACAATGAGCAGTTCTTC; cdr3_aa: CASSLADRGPYNEQFF
j_call: TRBJ2-4; clone_size: NA; v_call: TRBV6-2/TRBV6-3; d_call: NA; cdr3_nt: TGTGCCAGCGGGGTGAACATTCAGTACTTC; cdr3_aa: CASGVNIQYF
j_call: TRBJ2-3; clone_size: many; v_call: TRBV6-4; d_call: NA; cdr3_nt: TGTGCCAGCAGCCGGGACGGTAGCACAGATACGCAGTATTTT; cdr3_aa: CASSRDGSTDTQYF
j_call: TRBJ2-1; clone_size: few; v_call: TRBV28; d_call: NA; cdr3_nt: TGTGCCAGCAGAGGGGCCTACAATGAGCAGTTCTTC; cdr3_aa: CASRGAYNEQFF
j_call: TRBJ2-3; clone_size: NA; v_call: TRBV29-1; d_call: NA; cdr3_nt: TGCAGCGTTAATAAGGACAGAAGCACAGATACGCAGTATTTT; cdr3_aa: CSVNKDRSTDTQYF
j_call: TRBJ2-3; clone_size: few; v_call: TRBV12-3/TRBV12-4; d_call: TRBD1; cdr3_nt: TGTGCCAGCAGCTCGGACAGGGATACGCAGTATTTT; cdr3_aa: CASSSDRDTQYF
j_call: TRBJ2-2; clone_size: NA; v_call: TRBV29-1; d_call: NA; cdr3_nt: TGCAGCGCCCTGACAGGCCCCCCCGGGGAGCTGTTTTTT; cdr3_aa: CSALTGPPGELFF
j_call: TRBJ2-2; clone_size: many; v_call: TRBV6-6; d_call: NA; cdr3_nt: TGTGCCAGCAGTTACACAAGAGCCGGGACACCCACCGGGGAGCTGTTTTTT; cdr3_aa: CASSYTRAGTPTGELFF
j_call: TRBJ2-2; clone_size: many; v_call: TRBV24-1; d_call: NA; cdr3_nt: TGTGCCACCAGGGACAAATTCACCGGGGAGCTGTTTTTT; cdr3_aa: CATRDKFTGELFF
j_call: TRBJ1-1; clone_size: few; v_call: TRBV12-3/TRBV12-4; d_call: NA; cdr3_nt: TGTGCCAGCAGTTTATGGGGGAATGAAGCTTTCTTT; cdr3_aa: CASSLWGNEAFF
j_call: TRBJ2-1; clone_size: few; v_call: TRBV10-3; d_call: TRBD2; cdr3_nt: TGTGCCACCCCGGGACTAGCGGTCAGAAGAGTGGATGAGCAGTTCTTC; cdr3_aa: CATPGLAVRRVDEQFF
j_call: TRBJ2-5; clone_size: NA; v_call: TRBV20-1; d_call: NA; cdr3_nt: TGCAGTGCTAGTGTCCCTTCGGAGACCCAGTACTTC; cdr3_aa: CSASVPSETQYF
j_call: TRBJ2-1; clone_size: NA; v_call: TRBV29-1; d_call: TRBD2; cdr3_nt: TGCAGCGTTGTACTAGCGGTCTCCTACAATGAGCAGTTCTTC; cdr3_aa: CSVVLAVSYNEQFF
j_call: TRBJ2-4; clone_size: NA; v_call: TRBV28; d_call: NA; cdr3_nt: TGTGCCAGCAGTTTAGCGGGTTGGGCCCAAGGGGCCAAAAACATTCAGTACTTC; cdr3_aa: CASSLAGWAQGAKNIQYF
j_call: TRBJ2-1; clone_size: NA; v_call: TRBV5-1; d_call: TRBD2; cdr3_nt: TGCGCCAGCTTTTTGGCGGGGGGAAGCAATGAGCAGTTCTTC; cdr3_aa: CASFLAGGSNEQFF
j_call: TRBJ2-4; clone_size: NA; v_call: TRBV2; d_call: NA; cdr3_nt: TGTGCCAGCAGTATATGGGACATTCAGTACTTC; cdr3_aa: CASSIWDIQYF
j_call: TRBJ2-3; clone_size: few; v_call: TRBV12-3/TRBV12-4; d_call: NA; cdr3_nt: TGTGCCAGCAGTTTGCTTCAGGGTACAGATACGCAGTATTTT; cdr3_aa: CASSLLQGTDTQYF
j_call: TRBJ2-7; clone_size: medium-sized; v_call: TRBV5-1; d_call: NA; cdr3_nt: TGCGCCAGCAGCCCGGACAGTACCTACGAGCAGTACTTC; cdr3_aa: CASSPDSTYEQYF
j_call: TRBJ1-1; clone_size: few; v_call: TRBV11-2; d_call: NA; cdr3_nt: TGTGCCAGCAGCTATAAATCGTTTGGGATTCGTGGGCCTTTCATCATGAACACTGAAGCTTTCTTT; cdr3_aa: CASSYKSFGIRGPFIMNTEAFF
j_call: TRBJ1-1; clone_size: NA; v_call: TRBV7-2; d_call: TRBD1; cdr3_nt: TGTGCCAGCAGCATCAGGGGGCGGGATGAAGCTTTCTTT; cdr3_aa: CASSIRGRDEAFF
j_call: TRBJ2-2; clone_size: NA; v_call: TRBV12-3/TRBV12-4; d_call: NA; cdr3_nt: TGTGCCAGCAGCCCCGACCCGAATCCGGGCGGGGAGCTGTTTTTT; cdr3_aa: CASSPDPNPGGELFF
j_call: TRBJ2-7; clone_size: once; v_call: TRBV6-2/TRBV6-3; d_call: NA; cdr3_nt: TGTGCCAGCAGTTACCCAACGTCCAGTGCGGGCGACGAGCAGTACTTC; cdr3_aa: CASSYPTSSAGDEQYF
j_call: TRBJ2-1; clone_size: many; v_call: TRBV6-6; d_call: NA; cdr3_nt: TGTGCCAGCAGTTACTCGGGGAATGAGCAGTTCTTC; cdr3_aa: CASSYSGNEQFF
j_call: TRBJ2-6; clone_size: NA; v_call: TRBV6-5; d_call: NA; cdr3_nt: TGTGCCAGCAGTCCACGGACGGGGGTGGGAGCTGGGGCCAACGTCCTGACTTTC; cdr3_aa: CASSPRTGVGAGANVLTF
j_call: TRBJ2-7; clone_size: few; v_call: TRBV9; d_call: TRBD1; cdr3_nt: TGTGCCAGCAGCTCCCGACCGGGACAGCCCTACGAGCAGTACTTC; cdr3_aa: CASSSRPGQPYEQYF
j_call: TRBJ2-2; clone_size: NA; v_call: TRBV29-1; d_call: TRBD1; cdr3_nt: TGCAGCGTCCACGGACAGGGGGCCGGAGTGAACACCGGGGAGCTGTTTTTT; cdr3_aa: CSVHGQGAGVNTGELFF
j_call: TRBJ2-2; clone_size: many; v_call: TRBV25-1; d_call: NA; cdr3_nt: TGTGCCAGCAGTGTGGGGCTTAGCACCGGGGAGCTGTTTTTT; cdr3_aa: CASSVGLSTGELFF
j_call: TRBJ2-3; clone_size: NA; v_call: TRBV11-2; d_call: TRBD2; cdr3_nt: TGTGCCAGCACCCGAGGCGGGGGGCCCGCAGATACGCAGTATTTT; cdr3_aa: CASTRGGGPADTQYF
j_call: TRBJ2-5; clone_size: NA; v_call: TRBV20-1; d_call: TRBD2; cdr3_nt: TGCAGTGCACACCTAGCGGGGGGGTTTGCAGCCCAGTACTTC; cdr3_aa: CSAHLAGGFAAQYF
j_call: TRBJ2-5; clone_size: few; v_call: TRBV7-2; d_call: NA; cdr3_nt: TGTGCCAGCAGCTTAGCGCGGCCTCCGGAGACCCAGTACTTC; cdr3_aa: CASSLARPPETQYF
j_call: TRBJ2-2; clone_size: few; v_call: TRBV29-1; d_call: TRBD1; cdr3_nt: TGCAGCGTGGGGACAGGGCCCCTGAACACCGGGGAGCTGTTTTTT; cdr3_aa: CSVGTGPLNTGELFF
j_call: TRBJ2-2; clone_size: few; v_call: TRBV12-3/TRBV12-4; d_call: NA; cdr3_nt: TGTGCCAGCAGAGACATAGCGGACACCGGGGAGCTGTTTTTT; cdr3_aa: CASRDIADTGELFF
j_call: TRBJ2-5; clone_size: few; v_call: TRBV28; d_call: NA; cdr3_nt: TGTGCCAGCAGTTTTAGGCGGGGAGAGACCCAGTACTTC; cdr3_aa: CASSFRRGETQYF
j_call: TRBJ1-4; clone_size: NA; v_call: TRBV5-6; d_call: NA; cdr3_nt: TGTGCCAGCAGCTTGCAGGGGTCAAAACTGTTTTTT; cdr3_aa: CASSLQGSKLFF
j_call: TRBJ2-1; clone_size: NA; v_call: TRBV12-3/TRBV12-4; d_call: TRBD2; cdr3_nt: TGTGCCAGCAGGACAGCGGGAGTGAGGTTGGATGAGCAGTTCTTC; cdr3_aa: CASRTAGVRLDEQFF
j_call: TRBJ2-5; clone_size: few; v_call: TRBV5-6; d_call: TRBD2; cdr3_nt: TGTGCCAGCAGTCAACGGGGGGCCCAGTACTTC; cdr3_aa: CASSQRGAQYF
j_call: TRBJ2-1; clone_size: few; v_call: TRBV9; d_call: NA; cdr3_nt: TGTGCCAGCAGCGTAGTGGGGGGAAGGAATGAGCAGTTCTTC; cdr3_aa: CASSVVGGRNEQFF
j_call: TRBJ2-6; clone_size: NA; v_call: TRBV4-1; d_call: NA; cdr3_nt: TGCGCCGGAGGGGGATGGGACCCCAAAACGTCTGGGGCCAACGTCCTGACTTTC; cdr3_aa: CAGGGWDPKTSGANVLTF
j_call: TRBJ2-5; clone_size: NA; v_call: TRBV5-5; d_call: NA; cdr3_nt: TGTGCCAGCAGCTACCGACGGCAAGAGACCCAGTACTTC; cdr3_aa: CASSYRRQETQYF
j_call: TRBJ1-4; clone_size: NA; v_call: TRBV30; d_call: NA; cdr3_nt: TGTGCCTGGAGTGTTAGAGATCCTGAAAAACTGTTTTTT; cdr3_aa: CAWSVRDPEKLFF
j_call: TRBJ2-2; clone_size: NA; v_call: TRBV7-9; d_call: NA; cdr3_nt: TGTGCCAGCAGCTGGGGGACCGGGGAGCTGTTTTTT; cdr3_aa: CASSWGTGELFF
j_call: TRBJ2-1; clone_size: NA; v_call: TRBV7-9; d_call: NA; cdr3_nt: TGTGCCAGCAGCTTAGATGAATACAATGAGCAGTTCTTC; cdr3_aa: CASSLDEYNEQFF
j_call: TRBJ2-1; clone_size: few; v_call: TRBV24-1; d_call: TRBD2; cdr3_nt: TGTGCCACCAGTGATTTACCCCTAGCGGGGATCAATGAGCAGTTCTTC; cdr3_aa: CATSDLPLAGINEQFF
j_call: TRBJ2-7; clone_size: few; v_call: TRBV5-6; d_call: NA; cdr3_nt: TGTGCCAGCAGCTTGGGTGGGGACTTCTACGAGCAGTACTTC; cdr3_aa: CASSLGGDFYEQYF
j_call: TRBJ2-5; clone_size: many; v_call: TRBV4-2; d_call: TRBD1; cdr3_nt: TGTGCCAGCAGCCAAGATTCGGGGGCAGGGGGCACGGAGACCCAGTACTTC; cdr3_aa: CASSQDSGAGGTETQYF
j_call: TRBJ2-1; clone_size: NA; v_call: TRBV29-1; d_call: TRBD1; cdr3_nt: TGCAGCGTTGAAGGTGGGACAGCCTACAATGAGCAGTTCTTC; cdr3_aa: CSVEGGTAYNEQFF
j_call: TRBJ2-2; clone_size: NA; v_call: TRBV12-3/TRBV12-4; d_call: NA; cdr3_nt: TGTGCCAGCAGTTTTGCCGGGGGGAACACCGGGGAGCTGTTTTTT; cdr3_aa: CASSFAGGNTGELFF